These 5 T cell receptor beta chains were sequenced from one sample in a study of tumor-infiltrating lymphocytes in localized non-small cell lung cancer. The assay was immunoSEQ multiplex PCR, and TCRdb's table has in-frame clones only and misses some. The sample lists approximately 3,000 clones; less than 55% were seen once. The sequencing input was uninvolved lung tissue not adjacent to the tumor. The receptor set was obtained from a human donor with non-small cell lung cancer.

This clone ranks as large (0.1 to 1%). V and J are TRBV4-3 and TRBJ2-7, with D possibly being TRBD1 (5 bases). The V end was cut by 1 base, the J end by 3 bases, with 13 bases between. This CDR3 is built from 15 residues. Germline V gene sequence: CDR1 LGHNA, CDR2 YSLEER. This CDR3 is CASSQGQRSGYEQYF. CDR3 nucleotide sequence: TGCGCCAGCAGCCAAGGACAGCGTTCCGGCTACGAGCAGTACTTC.

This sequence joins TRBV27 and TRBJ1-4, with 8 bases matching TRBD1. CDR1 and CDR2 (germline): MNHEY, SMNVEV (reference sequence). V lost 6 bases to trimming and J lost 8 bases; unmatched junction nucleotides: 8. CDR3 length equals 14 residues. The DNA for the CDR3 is TGTGCCAGCAGGAACCAGGGGGCGCGGGAAAAACTGTTTTTT. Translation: CASRNQGAREKLFF.

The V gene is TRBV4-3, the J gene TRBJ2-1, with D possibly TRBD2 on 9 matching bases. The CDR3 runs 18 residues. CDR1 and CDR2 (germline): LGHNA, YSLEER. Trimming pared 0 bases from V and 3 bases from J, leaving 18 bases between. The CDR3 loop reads CASSQDQGAGGYYNEQFF. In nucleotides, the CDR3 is TGCGCCAGCAGCCAAGATCAGGGGGCGGGAGGGTACTACAATGAGCAGTTCTTC.

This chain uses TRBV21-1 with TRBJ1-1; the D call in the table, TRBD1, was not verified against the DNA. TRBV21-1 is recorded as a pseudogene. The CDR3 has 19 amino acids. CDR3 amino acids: CASSKASLWYPQGNTEAFF. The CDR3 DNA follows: TGTGCCAGCAGCAAAGCGTCATTATGGTACCCTCAGGGGAACACTGAAGCTTTCTTT.

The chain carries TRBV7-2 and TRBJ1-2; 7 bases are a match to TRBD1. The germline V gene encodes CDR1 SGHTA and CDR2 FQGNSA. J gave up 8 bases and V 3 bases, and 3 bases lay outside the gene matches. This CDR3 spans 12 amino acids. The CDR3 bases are TGTGCCAGCAGCTTTCAGGGGGGGGGCTACACCTTC. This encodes CASSFQGGGYTF. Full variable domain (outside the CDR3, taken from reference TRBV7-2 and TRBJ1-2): GAGVSQSPSNKVTEKGKDVELRCDPISGHTALYWYRQSLGQGLEFLIYFQGNSAPDKSGLPSDRFSAERTGGSVSTLTIQRTQQEDSAVYLCASSFQGGGYTFGSGTRLTVV.